This TCR beta chain was retrieved from a study of T cells after yellow fever vaccination. This clonotype was detected a few times. Its antigen is unknown. Study results and limitations: Once the booster was given, most primary-vaccination clones reappeared, at about 96% for CD4 and more than 85% for CD8.

5'RACE template switching produced TCR cDNA carrying a universal primer site and UMIs. TCRdb passed the 5' RACE reads through MiXCR, listing each CDR3 protein once. The sample includes roughly 300,000 distinct CDR3 sequences, roughly 8.3% of them seen just once. The source of this sequence is a man between 18 and 35 years old who received the YFV17D yellow fever vaccine. This specimen was PBMCs, taken approximately 40 days after the first yellow fever vaccination.

For the CDR3, the DNA is TGCGCCAGCAGCTGGGACAGGGGGCGATCTGAAGCTTTCTTT. This translates into CASSWDRGRSEAFF. The rearrangement joins TRBV4-3 to TRBJ1-1; TRBD1 aligns across 12 bases. CDR3 size: 14 residues. CDR1 is LGHNA and CDR2 is YSLEER in the germline V gene. V lost 5 bases to trimming and J lost 6 bases; unmatched junction nucleotides: 4.